The clone carrying this T cell receptor (beta chain) was seen only a few times. Its antigen is unknown. A quantity of roughly 0.5 to 1 ug RNA underwent reverse transcription using random hexamers. With immunoSEQ multiplex PCR, TCR beta CDR3 was amplified across 54 Vbeta and 13 Jbeta. TCRdb re-analysed the immunoSEQ multiplex PCR reads in MiXCR, keeping a single row per CDR3 protein. The sample lists some 450,000 distinct CDR3 sequences; 75% to 90% were seen once. These data are taken from a study of CD8 T cells in Susac syndrome. General observations from the study: The study recognized that its TCR sequencing and HLA analysis covered a relatively small number of individuals.

Negative isolation yielded CD8+ and CD4+ T cells; FACS enriched TEMRA cells. The origin of this receptor is a human donor with multiple sclerosis. Sequenced input: CD8+ T cells from PBMCs.

This chain's CDR3 is CASSSGPTNEKLFF. CDR3 bases: TGTGCCAGCAGTTCCGGGCCAACTAATGAAAAACTGTTTTTT. The V gene is TRBV6-5, the J gene TRBJ1-4, with D uncertain. CDR1 and CDR2 (germline): MNHEY, SVGAGI. Trimming left V 4 bases short and J 0 bases short, with 6 bases between. This CDR3 comprises 14 residues.